These T cell receptor beta chains were read from a single sample in a study of beta chain features in type 1 diabetes. This table comes from immunoSEQ multiplex PCR, and its TCRdb copy is limited to in-frame clones, with some not included. Of 120,000 to 150,000 clones listed, less than 8.5% were seen once; the top ten hold roughly 1.4%. Material for sequencing was central memory CD4+ T cells from blood. These receptors all stem from a woman aged 30 to 39 in good health. Both conserved end residues are part of each CDR3. D genes are given only for firm matches. Clone size is given for some rows only: seen once, a few or many times, or a class if the clone is expanded.

v_gene	j_gene	abundance	d_gene	CDR3aa	CDR3nt
TRBV7-2	TRBJ2-7	-	TRBD2	CASSAAGGPYEQYF	TGTGCCAGCAGCGCAGCGGGAGGGCCATACGAGCAGTACTTC
TRBV25-1	TRBJ2-1	-	-	CASSAGHSGGRYNEQFF	TGTGCCAGCAGTGCCGGTCATTCAGGAGGACGGTACAATGAGCAGTTCTTC
TRBV19	TRBJ2-5	few	TRBD1	CASSPTLPGGETQYF	TGTGCCAGTAGTCCGACCCTGCCAGGGGGAGAGACCCAGTACTTC
TRBV29-1	TRBJ2-7	many	-	CSVGQAYEQYF	TGCAGCGTAGGTCAGGCCTACGAGCAGTACTTC
TRBV7-2	TRBJ1-4	few	TRBD1	CASSLGSGTGTKLFF	TGTGCCAGCAGCTTAGGTTCCGGGACAGGAACCAAACTGTTTTTT
TRBV5-8	TRBJ2-5	few	TRBD1	CASRGQRQETQYF	TGTGCCAGCAGGGGACAGCGACAAGAGACCCAGTACTTC
TRBV10-3	TRBJ2-6	-	TRBD1	CAISEGQGRVVGSGANVLTF	TGTGCCATCAGTGAAGGACAGGGCAGGGTGGTTGGGTCTGGGGCCAACGTCCTGACTTTC
TRBV19	TRBJ1-4	-	TRBD1	CATPYWKWRDRAGANEKLFF	TGTGCCACCCCTTATTGGAAGTGGAGGGACAGGGCTGGCGCTAATGAAAAACTGTTTTTT
TRBV6-5	TRBJ1-5	few	-	CASSSRGGSNQPQHF	TGTGCCAGCAGTTCCCGGGGAGGGAGCAATCAGCCCCAGCATTTT
TRBV6-5	TRBJ2-1	few	TRBD1	CASSPQTGSNEQFF	TGTGCCAGCAGTCCTCAGACAGGGTCAAATGAGCAGTTCTTC
TRBV18	TRBJ2-5	few	TRBD2	CASSSMGLAGRKSKETQYF	TGTGCCAGCTCATCAATGGGACTAGCGGGACGGAAAAGCAAAGAGACCCAGTACTTC
TRBV6-5	TRBJ1-4	-	-	CASSYSGGGGEKLFF	TGTGCCAGCAGTTACTCAGGGGGTGGAGGAGAAAAACTGTTTTTT
TRBV2	TRBJ1-2	-	-	CASSAGRQYGYTF	TGTGCCAGCAGCGCGGGACGTCAGTATGGCTACACCTTC
TRBV18	TRBJ1-2	-	TRBD1	CASSSTRDRTHYGYTF	TGTGCCAGCTCATCCACTCGGGACAGGACTCACTATGGCTACACCTTC
TRBV12-5	TRBJ1-2	few	-	CASGLSGNYGYTF	TGTGCTAGTGGTTTGTCGGGGAACTATGGCTACACCTTC
TRBV25-1	TRBJ2-7	few	-	CASSNHLGVDEQYF	TGTGCCAGCAGTAACCACCTCGGGGTAGACGAGCAGTACTTC
TRBV7-9	TRBJ2-1	few	TRBD2	CASSPGLADYNEQFF	TGTGCCAGCAGCCCGGGACTAGCGGACTACAATGAGCAGTTCTTC
TRBV7-2	TRBJ2-5	-	TRBD1	CASSFVGTGGQETQYF	TGTGCCAGCAGCTTTGTTGGGACAGGGGGCCAAGAGACCCAGTACTTC
TRBV7-9	TRBJ2-1	few	-	CASSLWMGEQYNEQFF	TGTGCCAGCAGCTTGTGGATGGGAGAACAATACAATGAGCAGTTCTTC
TRBV5-1	TRBJ2-5	few	-	CASSLRASAGDGQETQYF	TGCGCCAGCAGCTTGAGGGCTAGCGCCGGGGACGGCCAAGAGACCCAGTACTTC
TRBV6-1	TRBJ1-2	few	-	CASSDYGQNYGYTF	TGTGCCAGCAGTGACTATGGACAGAACTATGGCTACACCTTC
TRBV6-6	TRBJ1-2	-	-	CARGGVGYGYTF	TGTGCCAGGGGAGGGGTCGGCTATGGCTACACCTTC
TRBV6-1	TRBJ1-2	few	-	CASSAAGGGYTF	TGTGCCAGCAGTGCGGCTGGAGGGGGCTACACCTTC
TRBV9	TRBJ2-5	many	-	CASSVGGRLKETQYF	TGTGCCAGCAGCGTAGGAGGGCGACTAAAAGAGACCCAGTACTTC
TRBV30	TRBJ1-4	-	TRBD1	CACDRGNNEKLFF	TGTGCCTGCGACAGGGGCAATAATGAAAAACTGTTTTTT
TRBV5-1	TRBJ2-1	few	TRBD1	CASSQGQGSYNEQFF	TGCGCCAGCAGCCAAGGACAGGGCTCCTACAATGAGCAGTTCTTC
TRBV9	TRBJ2-1	few	TRBD1	CASSKTGGSYNEQFF	TGTGCCAGCAGCAAAACAGGGGGCTCCTACAATGAGCAGTTCTTC
TRBV6-1	TRBJ2-7	-	-	CASSPTAGEQYF	TGTGCCAGCAGTCCCACCGCGGGGGAGCAGTACTTC
TRBV28	TRBJ2-7	-	-	CASSLQGYEQYF	TGTGCCAGCAGTTTACAGGGATACGAGCAGTACTTC
TRBV7-2	TRBJ2-3	-	-	CASSNRGGPSTDTQYF	TGTGCCAGCAGCAACAGGGGGGGACCGAGCACAGATACGCAGTATTTT
TRBV5-4	TRBJ2-3	-	TRBD2	CASSLDPGLGEADTQYF	TGTGCCAGCAGCTTGGATCCGGGACTAGGAGAAGCAGATACGCAGTATTTT
TRBV29-1	TRBJ2-2	-	TRBD2	CSVAGLANTGELFF	TGCAGCGTTGCGGGACTAGCGAACACCGGGGAGCTGTTTTTT
TRBV27	TRBJ2-7	few	TRBD1	CASTSGGQGEDEQYF	TGTGCCAGCACCTCCGGGGGACAGGGTGAGGACGAGCAGTACTTC
TRBV11-2	TRBJ1-5	-	-	CASSPQGLIKEPQHF	TGTGCCAGCAGCCCACAGGGTTTGATTAAGGAGCCCCAGCATTTT
TRBV4-2	TRBJ2-1	few	TRBD2	CASSHEAGEPDNEQFF	TGTGCCAGCAGCCATGAAGCGGGAGAGCCGGACAATGAGCAGTTCTTC